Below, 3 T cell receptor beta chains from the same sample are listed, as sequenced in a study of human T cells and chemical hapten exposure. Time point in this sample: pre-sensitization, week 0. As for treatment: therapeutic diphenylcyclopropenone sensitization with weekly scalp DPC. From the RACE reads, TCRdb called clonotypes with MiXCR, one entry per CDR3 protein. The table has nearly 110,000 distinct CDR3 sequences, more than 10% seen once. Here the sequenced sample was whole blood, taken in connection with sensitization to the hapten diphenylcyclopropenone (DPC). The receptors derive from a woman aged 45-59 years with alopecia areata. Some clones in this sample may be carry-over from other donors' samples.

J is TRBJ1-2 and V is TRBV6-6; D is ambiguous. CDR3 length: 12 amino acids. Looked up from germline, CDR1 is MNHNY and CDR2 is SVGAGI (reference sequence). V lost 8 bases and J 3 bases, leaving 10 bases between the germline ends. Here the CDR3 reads CASAGPDYGYTF. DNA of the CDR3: TGTGCCAGCGCCGGCCCTGACTATGGCTACACCTTC.

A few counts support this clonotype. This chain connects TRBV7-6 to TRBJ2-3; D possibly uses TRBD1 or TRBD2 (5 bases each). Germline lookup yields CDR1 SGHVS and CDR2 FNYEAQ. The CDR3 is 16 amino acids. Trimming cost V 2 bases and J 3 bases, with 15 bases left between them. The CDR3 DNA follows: TGTGCCAGCAGCTTATGGGGACCACGATCTACAGATACGCAGTATTTT. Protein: CASSLWGPRSTDTQYF.

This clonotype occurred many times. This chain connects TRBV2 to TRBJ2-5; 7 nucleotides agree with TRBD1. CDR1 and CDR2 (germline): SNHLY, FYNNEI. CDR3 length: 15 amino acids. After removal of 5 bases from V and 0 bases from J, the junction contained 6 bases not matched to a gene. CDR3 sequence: CASSPWGTDQETQYF. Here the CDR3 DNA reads TGTGCCAGCAGTCCTTGGGGGACAGACCAAGAGACCCAGTACTTC.